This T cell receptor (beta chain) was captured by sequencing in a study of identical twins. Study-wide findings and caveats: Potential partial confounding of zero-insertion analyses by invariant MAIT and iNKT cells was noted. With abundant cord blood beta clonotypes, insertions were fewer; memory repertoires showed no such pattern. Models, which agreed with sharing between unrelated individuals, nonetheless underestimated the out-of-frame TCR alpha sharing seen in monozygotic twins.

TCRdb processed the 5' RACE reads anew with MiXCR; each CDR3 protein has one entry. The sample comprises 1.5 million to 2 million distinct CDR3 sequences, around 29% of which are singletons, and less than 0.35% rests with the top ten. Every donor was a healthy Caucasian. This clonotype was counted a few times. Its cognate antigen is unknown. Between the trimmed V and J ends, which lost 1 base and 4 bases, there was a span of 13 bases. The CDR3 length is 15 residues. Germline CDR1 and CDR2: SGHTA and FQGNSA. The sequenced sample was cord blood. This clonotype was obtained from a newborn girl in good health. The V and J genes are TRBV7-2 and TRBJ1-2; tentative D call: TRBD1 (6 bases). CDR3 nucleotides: TGTGCCAGCAGCTTAGGTGGGGGCGTAACCTATGGCTACACCTTC. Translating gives CASSLGGGVTYGYTF.